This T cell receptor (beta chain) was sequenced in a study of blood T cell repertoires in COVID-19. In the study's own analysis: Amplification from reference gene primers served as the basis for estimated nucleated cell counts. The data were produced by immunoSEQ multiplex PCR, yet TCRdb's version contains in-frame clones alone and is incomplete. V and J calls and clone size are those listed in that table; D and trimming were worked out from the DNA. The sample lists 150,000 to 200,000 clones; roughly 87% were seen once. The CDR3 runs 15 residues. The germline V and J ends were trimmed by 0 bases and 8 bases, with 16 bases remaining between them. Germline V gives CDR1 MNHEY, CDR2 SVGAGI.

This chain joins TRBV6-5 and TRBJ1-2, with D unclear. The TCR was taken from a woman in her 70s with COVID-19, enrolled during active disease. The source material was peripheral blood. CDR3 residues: CASSYSPTESWGYTF. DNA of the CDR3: TGTGCCAGCAGTTACTCACCGACGGAGAGTTGGGGCTACACCTTC.